These 2 T cell receptor beta chains came from one sample sequenced in a study of cytomegalovirus exposure and HLA in healthy donors. 13 Jbeta primers and 60 Vbeta primers were used for the PCR. Here immunoSEQ multiplex PCR was the method, and the copy in TCRdb shows in-frame clones only, minus some. The sample has about 110,000 clones, 70% to 85% seen once. Material for sequencing was PBMCs. All receptors come from a boy aged 5-17 years in good health and CMV-seronegative.

This clone was found a few times. This chain connects TRBV11-2 to TRBJ2-3; 7 nucleotides line up with TRBD1. Germline loops: CDR1 SGHAT, CDR2 FQNNGV. J was trimmed by 2 bases and V by 3 bases; bases with no gene match: 8. The CDR3 runs to 16 residues. The CDR3 here is CASSFEPGQHTDTQYF. The CDR3, as DNA: TGTGCCAGCAGCTTCGAACCGGGACAGCACACAGATACGCAGTATTTT.

The J gene is TRBJ2-1, the V gene TRBV5-4, with 11 bases lining up with TRBD2. The CDR3 runs to 14 residues. J was trimmed by 7 bases and V by 4 bases; bases with no gene match: 4. CDR1 is SGHNT and CDR2 is YYREEE in the germline V gene (reference sequence). This chain's CDR3 is CASSSSGRGNEQFF. The CDR3 DNA reads TGTGCCAGCAGCAGTAGCGGGAGGGGGAATGAGCAGTTCTTC. Combining the CDR3 with reference TRBV5-4 and TRBJ2-1 gives the whole variable domain ETGVTQSPTHLIKTRGQQVTLRCSSQSGHNTVSWYQQALGQGPQFIFQYYREEENGRGNFPPRFSGLQFPNYSSELNVNALELDDSALYLCASSSSGRGNEQFFGPGTRLTVL.